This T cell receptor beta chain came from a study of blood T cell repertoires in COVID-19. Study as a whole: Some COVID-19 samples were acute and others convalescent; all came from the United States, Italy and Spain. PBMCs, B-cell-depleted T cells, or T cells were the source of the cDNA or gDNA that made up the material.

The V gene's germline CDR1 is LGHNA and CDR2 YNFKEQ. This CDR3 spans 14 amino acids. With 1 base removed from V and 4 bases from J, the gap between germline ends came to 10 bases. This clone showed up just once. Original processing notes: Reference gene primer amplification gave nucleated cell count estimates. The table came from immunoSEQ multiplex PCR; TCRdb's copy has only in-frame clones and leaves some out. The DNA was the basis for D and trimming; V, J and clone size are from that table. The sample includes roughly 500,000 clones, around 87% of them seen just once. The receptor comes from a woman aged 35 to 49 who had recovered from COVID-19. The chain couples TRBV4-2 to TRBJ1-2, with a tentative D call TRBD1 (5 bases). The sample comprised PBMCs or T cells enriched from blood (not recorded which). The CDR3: CASSQAGGVYGYTF. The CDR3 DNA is TGTGCCAGCAGCCAAGCGGGGGGGGTCTATGGCTACACCTTC.